A selection of T cell receptor beta chains follows, all from one sample in a study of cytomegalovirus exposure and HLA in healthy donors. Clones were read by immunoSEQ multiplex PCR, and TCRdb kept only the in-frame ones, dropping some. The sample includes more than 90,000 clones, about 75% of them seen just once. The material sequenced was PBMCs. These receptors all come from a man aged 50-59 years in good health and CMV-seronegative. CDR3s include the opening cysteine and the closing phenylalanine or tryptophan.

v_gene	j_gene	CDR3aa
TRBV28	TRBJ2-3	CASSPQGAGTQYF
TRBV16	TRBJ1-5	CASSIQAYQPQHF
TRBV28	TRBJ1-5	CASNSHTERRQPQHF
TRBV14	TRBJ2-1	CASSPWVAGVGNEQFF
TRBV21-1	TRBJ2-2	CASSRLEAGGSENGELFF
TRBV2	TRBJ1-2	CASSEDRAYGYTF
TRBV19	TRBJ2-5	CASSITGQETQYF
TRBV12-5	TRBJ2-3	CASGLAVRGSGTDTQYF
TRBV6-1	TRBJ2-7	CASSEGISWDREDEQYF
TRBV30	TRBJ1-2	CAWSKKGAEYGYTF
TRBV7-8	TRBJ2-5	CASSLGGGRGETQYF
TRBV19	TRBJ1-1	CASSKNPIGTPLGTEAFF
TRBV28	TRBJ1-2	CASTKDSYGEGYTF
TRBV5-6	TRBJ2-4	CASSWTGTGKNIQYF
TRBV6-6	TRBJ2-1	CASTSSYNEQFF
TRBV5-1	TRBJ2-1	CASSVSNEQFF
TRBV15	TRBJ2-5	CATSRDSQGAETQYF
TRBV27	TRBJ1-5	CASSPKGEGAQHF
TRBV19	TRBJ2-3	CASREGLAGNTQYF
TRBV5-1	TRBJ2-2	CASSLTGTANTGELFF
TRBV5-4	TRBJ2-4	CASSPSGLAGAGNIQYF
TRBV10-3	TRBJ1-2	CAIRGASGSYGYTF
TRBV4-2	TRBJ2-6	CASSQDRMNSHSGANVLTF
TRBV9	TRBJ1-2	CASDGGHDYGYTF
TRBV5-1	TRBJ1-4	CASSSGQGATNEKLFF
TRBV18	TRBJ2-1	CASSPWVSGQALNEQFF
TRBV15	TRBJ2-3	CATSSVGGSYTQYF
TRBV6-1	TRBJ1-2	CASSDPGTGGGGYTF
TRBV6-1	TRBJ2-3	CATRGGGRRTDTQYF
TRBV7-9	TRBJ1-1	CSSSPGTTEAFF
TRBV6-1	TRBJ2-7	CASSEGQDTYEQYF
TRBV5-1	TRBJ1-1	CASSWAQDTEAFF
TRBV2	TRBJ2-3	CASTRGQTTDTQYF
TRBV14	TRBJ1-4	CASSQDATDWTGEKLFF
TRBV6-5	TRBJ2-3	CASKEGLAGDTQYF
TRBV6-1	TRBJ1-4	CASSEVRTGGNEKLFF
TRBV30	TRBJ1-1	CAWSGSWTEAFF
TRBV7-3	TRBJ2-2	CASSLRTGGGGELFF
TRBV6-5	TRBJ2-7	CASSGGESYEQYF
TRBV27	TRBJ1-5	CASSPRNPGYGNQPQHF
TRBV6-1	TRBJ1-3	CASRQQGVGNTIYF
TRBV7-9	TRBJ1-3	CASSLGITGVGNTIYF
TRBV6-1	TRBJ1-6	CASKTGGGKNSPLHF